The 7 T cell receptor beta chains below come from one sample, sequenced in a study of control samples from healthy donors and cancer patients. Clones were read by immunoSEQ multiplex PCR, and TCRdb kept only the in-frame ones, dropping some. Of roughly 130,000 clones listed, 80% to 95% are singletons. The sequenced material came from blood. Receptors originate from a man between 18 and 29 years old in good health.

The chain combines TRBV5-4 with TRBJ2-3, with TRBD2 identical over 10 bases. The CDR3 covers 17 residues. In germline, CDR1 is SGHNT, CDR2 YYREEE (reference sequence). With V trimmed by 5 bases and J by 0 bases, 9 bases remained unmatched. DNA for the CDR3: TGTGCCAGCAGGTTCGCTAGCGGGAGCCCTAGCACAGATACGCAGTATTTT. Protein sequence: CASRFASGSPSTDTQYF.

The chain has TRBV14 and TRBJ1-2; D ambiguous. From germline, CDR1 is SGHDN and CDR2 FVKESK. Trimming took 4 bases from V and 2 from J, leaving 8 bases between them. The CDR3 totals 13 residues. CDR3 loop: CASSPGQNYGYTF. The CDR3 DNA reads TGTGCCAGCAGCCCTGGGCAGAACTATGGCTACACCTTC.

The chain recombines TRBV24-1 with TRBJ2-1; 10 bases are shared with TRBD2. Germline CDR1 is KGHDR and CDR2 is SFDVKD. The CDR3 is 13 amino acids. The trim removed 9 bases at V and 6 bases at J, leaving 4 bases unmatched. CDR3 sequence: CATETSGSNEQFF. The CDR3 DNA reads TGTGCCACCGAGACTAGCGGGTCCAATGAGCAGTTCTTC.

The V call is TRBV6-1, the J call TRBJ1-5; tentatively, D is TRBD1 (5 bases). Germline CDR1 reads MNHNS; CDR2 reads SASEGT. V lost 3 bases to trimming and J lost 6 bases, with 15 bases between them. The CDR3 contains 15 residues. CDR3 protein: CASSDGRGESQPQHF. In nucleotides, the CDR3 is TGTGCCAGCAGTGATGGACGGGGGGAGAGTCAGCCCCAGCATTTT.

The rearrangement uses TRBV9 and TRBJ1-6; possibly TRBD1 for D (6 bases). CDR1 and CDR2 (germline): SGDLS, YYNGEE. CDR3 length equals 14 residues. Trimming pared 2 bases from V and 8 bases from J, leaving 11 bases between. CDR3 DNA: TGTGCCAGCAGCGTTTCGGACAGCCATTCACCCCTCCACTTT. Residues: CASSVSDSHSPLHF.

In the case of this clone: The same CDR3 arises from other DNA sequences in this sample as well. The chain joins TRBV9 to TRBJ1-4, with TRBD1 as a possible D gene (6 bases). The germline V gene has CDR1 SGDLS and CDR2 YYNGEE. V dropped 3 bases and J dropped 4 bases, with 10 bases sitting between them. The CDR3 runs to 14 residues. The CDR3 spells CASSEGGNNEKLFF. The DNA of the CDR3 is TGTGCCAGCAGCGAGGGGGGGAATAATGAAAAACTGTTTTTT.

The genes are TRBV7-2 and TRBJ1-5, with D unresolved. This CDR3 spans 13 amino acids. Germline CDR1 is SGHTA and CDR2 is FQGNSA. V was clipped by 2 bases and J by 5 bases, with 7 bases between them. Written as DNA, the CDR3 is TGTGCCAGCAGCTTATCCAGCTATCAGCCCCAGCATTTT. Its translation: CASSLSSYQPQHF.